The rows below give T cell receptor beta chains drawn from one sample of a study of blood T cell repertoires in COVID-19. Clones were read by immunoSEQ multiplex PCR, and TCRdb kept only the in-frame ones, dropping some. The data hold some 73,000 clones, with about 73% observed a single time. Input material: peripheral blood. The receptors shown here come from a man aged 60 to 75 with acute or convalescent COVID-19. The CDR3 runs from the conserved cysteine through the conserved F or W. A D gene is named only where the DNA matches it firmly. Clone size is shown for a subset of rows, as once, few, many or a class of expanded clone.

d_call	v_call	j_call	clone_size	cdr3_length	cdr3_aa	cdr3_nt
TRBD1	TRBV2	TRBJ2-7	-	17	CASSEDPEGQGAEEQYF	TGTGCCAGCAGTGAAGATCCAGAGGGACAGGGGGCCGAGGAGCAGTACTTC
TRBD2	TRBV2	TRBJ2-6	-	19	CASPERGTSGSSGANVLTF	TGTGCCAGCCCCGAACGGGGCACTAGCGGGAGTTCTGGGGCCAACGTCCTGACTTTC
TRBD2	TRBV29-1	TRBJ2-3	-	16	CSVEEGTGGSTDTQYF	TGCAGCGTTGAAGAAGGGACGGGGGGAAGCACAGATACGCAGTATTTT
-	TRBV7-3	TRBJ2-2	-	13	CASSLTSTGELFF	TGTGCCAGCAGCTTAACGTCAACCGGGGAGCTGTTTTTT
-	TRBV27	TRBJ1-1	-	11	CASSSGDEAFF	TGTGCCAGCAGTTCAGGGGATGAAGCTTTCTTT
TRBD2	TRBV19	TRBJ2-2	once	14	CASSIGLAVGELFF	TGTGCCAGTAGTATAGGGCTAGCGGTCGGGGAGCTGTTTTTT
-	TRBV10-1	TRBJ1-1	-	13	CASSGQANTEAFF	TGCGCCAGCAGTGGACAGGCGAACACTGAAGCTTTCTTT
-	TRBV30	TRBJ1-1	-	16	CAWILLAGPKNTEAFF	TGTGCCTGGATTTTACTGGCAGGGCCTAAGAACACTGAAGCTTTCTTT
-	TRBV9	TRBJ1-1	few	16	CASSVDGGVANTEAFF	TGTGCCAGCAGCGTAGATGGGGGGGTGGCGAACACTGAAGCTTTCTTT
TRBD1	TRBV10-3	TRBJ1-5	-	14	CAIGGTGNKEPQHF	TGTGCCATCGGTGGGACAGGGAATAAGGAGCCCCAGCATTTT
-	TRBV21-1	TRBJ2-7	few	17	CASSKRRGRGLFYEQYF	TGTGCCAGCAGCAAACGTAGAGGACGGGGTCTTTTTTACGAGCAGTACTTC
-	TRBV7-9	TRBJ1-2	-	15	CASSLSLLANYGYTF	TGTGCCAGCAGCCTAAGTCTACTAGCTAACTATGGCTACACCTTC
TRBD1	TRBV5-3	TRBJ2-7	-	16	CARSLDRDRKAYEQYF	TGTGCCAGAAGCTTGGACCGGGACAGAAAAGCCTACGAGCAGTACTTC
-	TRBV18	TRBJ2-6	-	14	CASSPTLGANVLTF	TGTGCCAGCTCACCTACCCTAGGGGCCAACGTCCTGACTTTC
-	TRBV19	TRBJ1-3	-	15	CASSGRDFSGNTIYF	TGTGCCAGTAGTGGCCGCGACTTCTCTGGAAACACCATATATTTT
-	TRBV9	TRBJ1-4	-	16	CASSPEPGPVGEKLFF	TGTGCCAGCAGCCCCGAACCTGGGCCCGTTGGGGAAAAACTGTTTTTT